This T cell receptor (beta chain) was sequenced in a study of blood T cell repertoires in COVID-19. Overall study: PBMCs, B-cell-depleted T cells, or T cells provided the cDNA or gDNA that made up the material.

Only in-frame clones appear in the TCRdb table, and some are missing; sequencing was by immunoSEQ multiplex PCR. The sample contains 200,000 to 250,000 clones, approximately 83% of which appear only once. Donors in Cohort 3 who had recovered were those with two negative PCRs, healthcare professional clearance, or resolution of their symptoms. This clone was detected only once. Losses at the gene ends were 2 bases for V and 2 bases for J; bases not matched to a gene: 5. Germline V gene sequence: CDR1 SGHKS, CDR2 YYEKEE (reference sequence). CDR3 length: 15 amino acids. The specimen sequenced was PBMCs or T cells enriched from blood (not recorded which). The chain carries TRBV5-5 and TRBJ2-5, with 8 bases fitting TRBD1. This sequence was found in a woman aged 60-70 years who had recovered from COVID-19. The CDR3 loop reads CASSLGTGGQETQYF. CDR3 DNA sequence: TGTGCCAGCAGCTTAGGGACAGGTGGACAAGAGACCCAGTACTTC.